This T cell receptor (beta chain) appears in the sequencing data of a study of T cell responses to AZD1222 COVID-19 vaccine. Losses at the gene ends were 4 bases for V and 4 bases for J; bases not matched to a gene: 11. The CDR3 spans 17 residues. CDR1 and CDR2 (germline): SGHNT, YENEEA. The data were produced by immunoSEQ multiplex PCR, yet TCRdb's version contains in-frame clones alone and is incomplete. The sample holds tens of thousands of clones, 86% seen once. Regarding the study as a whole: Nearly half of spike-specific TCRs reportedly target unmutated variant regions.

A word on this clone: Antigen specificity is unknown.

The V and J genes are TRBV11-3 and TRBJ2-2, with TRBD1 identical over 8 bases. The source material was peripheral blood, sampled on day 0 of AZD1222 vaccination. The source is an adult in good health. The CDR3 here is CASSSGPGTGVTGELFF. The CDR3 region has the DNA TGTGCCAGCAGCTCCGGGCCCGGGACAGGAGTCACCGGGGAGCTGTTTTTT.